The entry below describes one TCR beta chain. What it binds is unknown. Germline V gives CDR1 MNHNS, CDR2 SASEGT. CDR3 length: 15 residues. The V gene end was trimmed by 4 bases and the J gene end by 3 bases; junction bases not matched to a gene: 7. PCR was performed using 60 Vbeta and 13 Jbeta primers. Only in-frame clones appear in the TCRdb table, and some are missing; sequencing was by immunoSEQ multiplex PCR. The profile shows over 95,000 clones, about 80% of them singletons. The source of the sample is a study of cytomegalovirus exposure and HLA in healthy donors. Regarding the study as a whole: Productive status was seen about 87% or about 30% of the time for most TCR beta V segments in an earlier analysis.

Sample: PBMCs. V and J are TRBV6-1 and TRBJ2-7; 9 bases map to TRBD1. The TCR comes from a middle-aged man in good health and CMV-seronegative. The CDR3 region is CASSGAETGGYEQYF. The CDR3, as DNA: TGTGCCAGCAGTGGAGCGGAGACAGGGGGCTACGAGCAGTACTTC.